Each of the 30 T cell receptor beta chains below was sequenced from the same sample in a study of blood T cells in healthy people across ages. The authors ran a second PCR of roughly 6 to 12 cycles using a sample-barcoded 5' primer and a J-beta primer mix. TCRdb redid the calling of the 5' RACE reads with MiXCR, one entry per CDR3 protein. Here the sample spans 1.5 million to 2 million distinct CDR3 sequences, 28% being singletons. The sample comprised blood. These receptor sequences come from a woman under 40 in good health.

The table lists this clonotype with a few counts. The rearrangement joins TRBV7-9 to TRBJ2-1; D perhaps matches TRBD1 (5 bases). The CDR3 covers 12 residues. V lost 8 bases to trimming and J lost 5 bases, with 10 bases between them. CDR1 is SEHNR, CDR2 FQNEAQ, per germline (reference sequence). The CDR3 here is CASWGSHNEQFF. In DNA, the CDR3 is TGTGCCAGCTGGGGCAGCCACAATGAGCAGTTCTTC.

The J gene is TRBJ1-1, the V gene TRBV9, with 7 bases identical to TRBD1. In germline, CDR1 is SGDLS, CDR2 YYNGEE. The junction had 13 bases not matched to a gene; V was cut back by 3 bases and J by 11 bases. This CDR3 spans 14 amino acids. This CDR3 is CASSGGGDRVGAFF. DNA of the CDR3: TGTGCCAGCAGCGGAGGAGGAGACAGGGTAGGCGCTTTCTTT. Variable domain in full (rest from reference TRBV9 and TRBJ1-1): DSGVTQTPKHLITATGQRVTLRCSPRSGDLSVYWYQQSLDQGLQFLIQYYNGEERAKGNILERFSAQQFPDLHSELNLSSLELGDSALYFCASSGGGDRVGAFFGQGTRLTVV.

This clonotype was seen ten or more times. The V call is TRBV4-3, the J call TRBJ1-2, with D tentatively TRBD1 (5 bases). V shed 0 bases and J shed 3 bases, with 14 bases lying between them. Germline CDR1 LGHNA, CDR2 YSLEER. This CDR3 region has 16 residues. The CDR3, as DNA: TGCGCCAGCAGCCAAGATCGAGGGCGGGGGTACTATGGCTACACCTTC. Translating it yields CASSQDRGRGYYGYTF.

This rearrangement joins TRBV20-1 to TRBJ2-3; 8 bases match TRBD2. Germline CDR1 reads DFQATT; CDR2 reads SNEGSKA (reference sequence). The CDR3 contains 15 residues. Trimming removed 4 bases from V and 2 bases from J; junction bases left unmatched: 8. This chain's CDR3 is CSAISGRGVTDTQYF. In DNA, the CDR3 is TGCAGTGCTATCTCCGGGAGGGGGGTCACAGATACGCAGTATTTT.

This chain links TRBV7-2 with TRBJ1-2, with 7 bases aligning to TRBD1. The CDR3 is 15 residues long. Per germline, CDR1 SGHTA and CDR2 FQGNSA. Losses at the gene ends were 6 bases for V and 2 bases for J; bases not matched to a gene: 9. For the CDR3, the DNA is TGTGCCAGCAGTCTGAATGACAGGGCGAACTATGGCTACACCTTC. Translation: CASSLNDRANYGYTF.

This sequence joins TRBV9 and TRBJ2-5; TRBD2 is a possible D gene (6 bases). This CDR3 is built from 15 residues. V gave up 1 base and J gave up 4 bases, with 14 bases separating them. Per the germline V gene, CDR1 is SGDLS and CDR2 is YYNGEE. CDR3 bases: TGTGCCAGCAGCGTACTGGGCAGGAGGGGAGAGACCCAGTACTTC. The encoded protein is CASSVLGRRGETQYF.

The rearrangement joins TRBV20-1 to TRBJ2-1; 9 positions match TRBD1. This CDR3 is 14 amino acids long. Germline trimming cut 5 bases from V and 4 bases from J; bases unmatched to any gene: 6. Per the germline V gene, CDR1 is DFQATT and CDR2 is SNEGSKA (reference sequence). The CDR3 sequence: CSASAGTGYNEQFF. CDR3 DNA sequence: TGCAGTGCTTCGGCCGGGACAGGGTACAATGAGCAGTTCTTC.

This clonotype was counted many times. The rearrangement links TRBV6-6 to TRBJ2-1, with TRBD1 as a possible D gene (6 bases). CDR3 length: 14 residues. V was trimmed by 2 bases and J by 4 bases, leaving 9 bases between them. Germline V CDR1 and CDR2: MNHNY, SVGAGI (reference sequence). The CDR3 loop is CASSYVQGYNEQFF. Here the CDR3 DNA reads TGTGCCAGCAGTTACGTTCAGGGGTACAATGAGCAGTTCTTC.

The chain combines TRBV20-1 with TRBJ2-7; 7 nucleotides match TRBD2. The CDR3 is made up of 15 amino acids. V was clipped by 2 bases and J by 1 base; unmatched bases: 8. The germline gives CDR1 DFQATT, CDR2 SNEGSKA (reference sequence). The CDR3 sequence: CSARLSSGGSYEQYF. Here the CDR3 DNA reads TGCAGTGCTAGACTCTCCTCCGGGGGGTCCTACGAGCAGTACTTC.

CDR3 DNA sequence: TGCGCCAGCAGCTTGGAGGCGGGGGGGCAGGAGGAGACCCAGTACTTC. It codes for CASSLEAGGQEETQYF. The V call is TRBV5-1, the J call TRBJ2-5, with 9 bases matching TRBD2. Trimming cost V 0 bases and J 5 bases; bases outside gene matches: 8. The length of the CDR3 is 16 residues. In germline, CDR1 is SGHRS, CDR2 YFSETQ.

This chain links TRBV6-2 or TRBV6-3 with TRBJ2-7; D not certain. This CDR3 spans 15 amino acids. Germline V gene lookup returns CDR1 MNHEY and CDR2 SVGEGT. With 3 bases removed from V and 2 bases from J, the gap between germline ends came to 14 bases. The CDR3: CASSYRSLETYEQYF. CDR3 DNA: TGTGCCAGCAGTTATAGGTCCCTAGAAACCTACGAGCAGTACTTC.

This clonotype showed up many times. J is TRBJ2-4 and V is TRBV6-1; D gene unclear. V gave up 1 base and J gave up 8 bases, with 0 bases separating them. The CDR3 totals 10 residues. The germline V gene has CDR1 MNHNS and CDR2 SASEGT. CDR3 sequence: CASSEDIQYF. In DNA form, the CDR3 reads TGTGCCAGCAGTGAAGACATTCAGTACTTC.

The V gene is TRBV12-3 or TRBV12-4, the J gene TRBJ2-7, with unresolved D. The CDR3 extends over 12 amino acids. Trimming pared 8 bases from V and 1 base from J, leaving 9 bases between. CDR3 sequence: CASGPASYEQYF. In DNA, the CDR3 is TGTGCCAGCGGTCCCGCTTCCTACGAGCAGTACTTC.

A few counts support this clonotype. The chain employs TRBV12-3 or TRBV12-4 and TRBJ1-1; the D is unclear. V was shortened by 6 bases and J by 9 bases, with 11 bases between the two germline ends. The CDR3 totals 11 residues. The CDR3 reads CASSSSHQAFF. Written as DNA, the CDR3 is TGTGCCAGCAGCTCAAGCCACCAAGCTTTCTTT.

Only a few counts were recorded for this clonotype. V and J are TRBV5-6 and TRBJ2-7; 8 positions agree with TRBD1. This CDR3 region has 13 residues. V lost 5 bases and J lost 7; bases outside the gene matches: 8. Germline CDR1 reads SGHDT; CDR2 reads YYEEEE. The CDR3 nucleotides are TGTGCCAGCAGTAATGGACAGGGTCTGGAGCAGTACTTC. Translation gives CASSNGQGLEQYF. Looking up the rest from reference TRBV5-6 and TRBJ2-7 gives the full variable domain: DAGVTQSPTHLIKTRGQQVTLRCSPKSGHDTVSWYQQALGQGPQFIFQYYEEEERQRGNFPDRFSGHQFPNYSSELNVNALLLGDSALYLCASSNGQGLEQYFGPGTRLTVT.

The gene calls are TRBV9 and TRBJ2-1; maybe TRBD1 (6 bases). CDR3 size: 14 residues. Trimming removed 4 bases at V and 7 bases at J, with 15 bases between. The germline V gene has CDR1 SGDLS and CDR2 YYNGEE. CDR3 sequence reads: CASSSPGQENEQFF. CDR3 bases: TGTGCCAGCAGCTCCCCGGGACAAGAAAATGAGCAGTTCTTC.

This clonotype was observed a handful of times. The rearrangement uses TRBV27 and TRBJ1-2; D might be TRBD1 (5 bases). Between the trimmed V and J ends, which lost 5 bases and 4 bases, there was a span of 14 bases. Germline CDR1 reads MNHEY; CDR2 reads SMNVEV (reference sequence). The CDR3 is made up of 14 amino acids. CDR3 region: CASSPFSGPYGYTF. The CDR3 DNA reads as TGTGCCAGCAGTCCTTTTTCGGGACCCTATGGCTACACCTTC.

This clonotype was counted many times. The chain has TRBV7-9 and TRBJ1-2; D call uncertain. Germline values: CDR1 SEHNR, CDR2 FQNEAQ (reference sequence). The V and J ends lost 5 bases and 6 bases respectively, with 13 bases between them. The CDR3 has 13 residues. CDR3 sequence reads: CASSPASRNGYTF. The CDR3 DNA follows: TGTGCCAGCAGCCCAGCCTCCAGGAATGGCTACACCTTC.

In the case of this clonotype: Its ends do not fully match the called genes, so a read error is possible. The rearrangement joins TRBV5-1 to TRBJ2-3, with 14 bases lining up with TRBD2. The CDR3 is 14 residues long. Germline CDR1 SGHRS, CDR2 YFSETQ. CDR3 sequence (DNA): TGCGCCAGCAGCCCGGGACTAGCGGGAGATACGCGGTATTTT. It codes for CASSPGLAGDTRYF. Filled out from reference TRBV5-1 and TRBJ2-3, the complete variable domain reads KAGVTQTPRYLIKTRGQQVTLSCSPISGHRSVSWYQQTPGQGLQFLFEYFSETQRNKGNFPGRFSGRQFSNSRSEMNVSTLELGDSALYLCASSPGLAGDTRYFGPGTRLTVL.

DNA for the CDR3: TGTGCCAGCAGCCGGGACGGTGGTATTGCGCAGTATTTT. Translated: CASSRDGGIAQYF. The V call is TRBV7-9, the J call TRBJ2-3; TRBD1 or TRBD2 may be the D gene (5 bases each). The germline V and J ends were trimmed by 5 bases and 10 bases, with 16 bases remaining between them. The germline gives CDR1 SEHNR, CDR2 FQNEAQ (reference sequence). The CDR3 extends over 13 amino acids.

The rearrangement joins TRBV7-2 to TRBJ2-3, with 8 positions matching TRBD2. Germline V gene sequence: CDR1 SGHTA, CDR2 FQGNSA. The V segment lost 2 bases and the J segment 2 bases; nucleotides outside the gene matches: 6. The CDR3 consists of 16 residues. The CDR3 DNA reads TGTGCCAGCAGCTTATCGGGCGGGAGGATCACAGATACGCAGTATTTT. It codes for CASSLSGGRITDTQYF.

This clonotype has more than one count but fewer than ten. The rearrangement uses TRBV19 and TRBJ1-2; 8 nucleotides line up with TRBD1. CDR3 length equals 15 residues. Germline CDR1 LNHDA, CDR2 SQIVND (reference sequence). The ends lost 6 bases at V and 3 bases at J; junction bases unmatched: 9. CDR3 in DNA: TGTGCCAGTAGAAGGGTCGCAGGGGGCGACTATGGCTACACCTTC. This codes for CASRRVAGGDYGYTF. The whole variable domain, filled in from reference TRBV19 and TRBJ1-2, reads DGGITQSPKYLFRKEGQNVTLSCEQNLNHDAMYWYRQDPGQGLRLIYYSQIVNDFQKGDIAEGYSVSREKKESFPLTVTSAQKNPTAFYLCASRRVAGGDYGYTFGSGTRLTVV.

CDR3 protein: CASSPRLGLGSPLHF. The CDR3 coding sequence is TGTGCCAGCAGCCCGAGACTCGGTCTTGGTTCACCCCTCCACTTT. The chain recombines TRBV7-2 with TRBJ1-6, with D hard to call. Between the trimmed V and J ends, which lost 5 bases and 9 bases, there was a span of 17 bases. The CDR3 is 15 amino acids. CDR1 SGHTA and CDR2 FQGNSA come from the germline V gene.

The genes are TRBV5-1 and TRBJ2-6; TRBD2 aligns across 11 bases. CDR3 size: 18 residues. With 4 bases clipped from V and 4 bases from J, the junction kept 10 bases outside the gene matches. Germline CDR1 and CDR2: SGHRS and YFSETQ. In DNA, the CDR3 is TGCGCCAGCAGCGGGAATAGCGGGGGGGCCGCCGGGGCCAACGTCCTGACTTTC. Amino acid sequence: CASSGNSGGAAGANVLTF. Using reference TRBV5-1 and TRBJ2-6 for the parts outside the CDR3, the full variable domain is KAGVTQTPRYLIKTRGQQVTLSCSPISGHRSVSWYQQTPGQGLQFLFEYFSETQRNKGNFPGRFSGRQFSNSRSEMNVSTLELGDSALYLCASSGNSGGAAGANVLTFGAGSRLTVL.

The V gene is TRBV6-1, the J gene TRBJ1-5; the D is unclear. This CDR3 has 15 amino acids. The germline CDR1 and CDR2 sequences are MNHNS and SASEGT. V lost 7 bases and J lost 0, with 13 bases in between. CDR3 in DNA: TGTGCCAGCACCAAGACGGATTATAGCAATCAGCCCCAGCATTTT. It specifies CASTKTDYSNQPQHF.

This clonotype was counted only a few times. The rearrangement uses TRBV14 and TRBJ2-7, with 7 bases fitting TRBD1. The V gene end was trimmed by 4 bases and the J gene end by 3 bases; junction bases not matched to a gene: 6. This CDR3 is 14 amino acids long. CDR1 is SGHDN, CDR2 FVKESK, per germline. The CDR3 is CASSRQGRGYEQYF. CDR3 sequence (DNA): TGTGCCAGCAGCCGACAGGGAAGGGGCTACGAGCAGTACTTC.

The genes are TRBV29-1 and TRBJ1-1, with D unresolved. This CDR3 spans 16 amino acids. Trimming left V 6 bases short and J 0 bases short, with 20 bases between. Germline values: CDR1 SQVTM, CDR2 ANQGSEA. CDR3 region: CSVFRRASGVNTEAFF. CDR3 bases: TGCAGCGTATTCAGGCGCGCCTCGGGTGTGAACACTGAAGCTTTCTTT.

This clonotype was counted ten times or more. This chain joins TRBV12-3 or TRBV12-4 and TRBJ2-4, with 7 bases that match TRBD2. The CDR3 is made up of 14 amino acids. The V segment lost 10 bases and the J segment 2 bases; nucleotides outside the gene matches: 8. CDR3 sequence (DNA): TGTGCCACCTCCGGGGGGTCCCCCAAAAACATTCAGTACTTC. As protein: CATSGGSPKNIQYF.

This clonotype was counted many times. The chain carries TRBV20-1 and TRBJ2-1; TRBD1 matches 9 bases. The CDR3 has 17 residues. Germline trimming cut 7 bases from V and 0 bases from J; bases unmatched to any gene: 13. Germline V CDR1 and CDR2: DFQATT, SNEGSKA (reference sequence). This CDR3 reads CSGEGGDRANSYNEQFF. CDR3 nucleotide sequence: TGCAGTGGAGAGGGCGGGGACAGGGCAAACTCCTACAATGAGCAGTTCTTC.

This clonotype occurred once. The J gene is TRBJ2-2, the V gene TRBV5-1; D might be TRBD2 (6 bases). CDR3 length: 14 amino acids. Between the trimmed V and J ends, which lost 4 bases and 6 bases, there was a span of 13 bases. Germline lookup yields CDR1 SGHRS and CDR2 YFSETQ. CDR3 loop: CASSQDYPPGELFF. The CDR3 coding sequence is TGCGCCAGCAGCCAGGACTACCCGCCCGGGGAGCTGTTTTTT.